Sequencing of this T cell receptor (beta chain) was carried out in a study of CD4 and CD8 cells across lung adenocarcinoma regions. The CDR3 covers 15 residues. Germline V gene lookup returns CDR1 MRHNA and CDR2 SNTAGT. Each CDR3 protein gets one entry after TCRdb re-called the PCR reads with MiXCR. The table lists 9,500 to 15,000 distinct CDR3 sequences, roughly 50% of them singletons, with 29% in the top ten. The patients had localized lung adenocarcinoma, a non-small cell subtype. There are a few counts of this clonotype. This may arise from a read error, as a much more abundant clone is one base away.

The genes are TRBV6-4 and TRBJ2-1, with D unclear. The DNA end favors TRBJ2-7, so the J call may be wrong. The clonotype originates from a male donor with lung adenocarcinoma. The CD4 and CD8 labels of this study may be unreliable. The source material was CD8+ T cells from the margin of a lung tumor. The CDR3 region is CASSFSESSYNEQYF. CDR3 DNA sequence: TGTGCCAGCAGTTTCAGCGAGAGCTCCTACAATGAGCAGTACTTC.